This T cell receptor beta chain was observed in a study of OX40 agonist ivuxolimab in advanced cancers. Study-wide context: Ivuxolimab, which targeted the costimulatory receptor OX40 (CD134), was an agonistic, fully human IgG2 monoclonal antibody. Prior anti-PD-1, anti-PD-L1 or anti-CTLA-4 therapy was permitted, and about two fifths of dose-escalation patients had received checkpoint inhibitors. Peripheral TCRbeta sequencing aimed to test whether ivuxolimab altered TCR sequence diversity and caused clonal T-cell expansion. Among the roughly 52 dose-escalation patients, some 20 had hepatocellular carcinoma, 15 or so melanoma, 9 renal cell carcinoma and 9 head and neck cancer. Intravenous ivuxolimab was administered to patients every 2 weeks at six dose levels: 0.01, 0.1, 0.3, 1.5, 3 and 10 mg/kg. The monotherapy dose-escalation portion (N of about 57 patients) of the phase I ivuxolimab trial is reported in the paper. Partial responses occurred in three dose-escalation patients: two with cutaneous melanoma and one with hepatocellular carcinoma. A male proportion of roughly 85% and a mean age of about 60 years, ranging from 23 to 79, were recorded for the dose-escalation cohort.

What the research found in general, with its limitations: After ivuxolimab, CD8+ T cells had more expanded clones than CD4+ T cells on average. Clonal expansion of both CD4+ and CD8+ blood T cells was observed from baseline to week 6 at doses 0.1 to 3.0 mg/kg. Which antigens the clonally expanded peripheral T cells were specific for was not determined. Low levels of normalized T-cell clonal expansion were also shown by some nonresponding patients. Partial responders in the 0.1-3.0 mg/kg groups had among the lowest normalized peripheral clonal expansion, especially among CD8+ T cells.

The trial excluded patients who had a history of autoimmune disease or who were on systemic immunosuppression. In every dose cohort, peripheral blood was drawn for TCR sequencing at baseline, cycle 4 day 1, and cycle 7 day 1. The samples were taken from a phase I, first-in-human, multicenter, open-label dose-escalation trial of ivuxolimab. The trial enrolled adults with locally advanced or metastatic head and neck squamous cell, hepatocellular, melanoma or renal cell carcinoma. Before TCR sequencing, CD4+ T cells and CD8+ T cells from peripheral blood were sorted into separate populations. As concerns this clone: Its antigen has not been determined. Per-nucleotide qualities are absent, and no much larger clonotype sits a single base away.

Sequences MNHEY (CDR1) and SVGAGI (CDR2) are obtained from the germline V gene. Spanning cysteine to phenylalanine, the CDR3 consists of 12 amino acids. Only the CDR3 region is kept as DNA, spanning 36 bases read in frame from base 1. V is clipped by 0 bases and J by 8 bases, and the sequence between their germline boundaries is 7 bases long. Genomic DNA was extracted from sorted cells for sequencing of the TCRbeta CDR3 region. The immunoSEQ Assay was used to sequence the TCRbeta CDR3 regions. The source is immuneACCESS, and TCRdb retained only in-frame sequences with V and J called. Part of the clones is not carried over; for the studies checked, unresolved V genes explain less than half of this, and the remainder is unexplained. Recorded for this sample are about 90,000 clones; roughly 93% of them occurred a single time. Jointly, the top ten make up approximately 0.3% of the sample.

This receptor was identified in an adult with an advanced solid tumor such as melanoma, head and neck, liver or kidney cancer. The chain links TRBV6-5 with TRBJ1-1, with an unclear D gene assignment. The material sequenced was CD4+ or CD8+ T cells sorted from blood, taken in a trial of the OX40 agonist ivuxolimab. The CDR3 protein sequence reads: CASSYSVSEAFF. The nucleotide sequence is TGTGCCAGCAGTTACTCGGTGTCAGAAGCTTTCTTT.